The 8 T cell receptor beta chains below were found in one sample sequenced in a study of T-cell memory formation after mild COVID-19. TCRdb processed the 5' RACE reads anew with MiXCR; each CDR3 protein has one entry. In the table there are approximately 500,000 distinct CDR3 sequences, about 23% of which are singletons. Sequencing used PBMCs or a T cell subset sorted from them (not recorded which). The origin of the receptors is an adult woman who had mild COVID-19 (a few samples of this study predate the infection). Cell type and time point are not known.

This clonotype was counted a few times. This chain joins TRBV14 and TRBJ2-1; 7 nucleotides match TRBD1. The V segment lost 1 base and the J segment 2 bases; nucleotides outside the gene matches: 5. CDR3 length: 16 residues. Germline CDR1 SGHDN, CDR2 FVKESK. CDR3 region: CASSQAGGPPYNEQFF. In DNA, the CDR3 is TGTGCCAGCAGCCAAGCAGGGGGTCCCCCCTACAATGAGCAGTTCTTC.

The chain recombines TRBV7-3 with TRBJ2-1; 11 positions match TRBD2. Germline assignment: CDR1 SGHTA and CDR2 FQGTGA. This CDR3 contains 16 residues. Trimming cost V 5 bases and J 4 bases; bases outside gene matches: 7. DNA for the CDR3: TGTGCCAGCAGCAAAGGAGGGACTAGCGGATACAATGAGCAGTTCTTC. Encoded protein: CASSKGGTSGYNEQFF.

The chain couples TRBV4-2 to TRBJ2-2; TRBD2 matches at 7 bases. Unmatched junction bases numbered 10, after V lost 4 bases and J lost 5 bases. There are 16 residues in the CDR3. Germline V gene sequence: CDR1 LGHNA, CDR2 YNFKEQ. The CDR3 spells CASSPSLWGGTGELFF. The CDR3 coding sequence is TGTGCCAGCAGCCCTTCCCTATGGGGGGGAACCGGGGAGCTGTTTTTT.

The rearrangement links TRBV7-6 to TRBJ2-1; D gene ambiguous. Per the germline V gene, CDR1 is SGHVS and CDR2 is FNYEAQ. This CDR3 has 14 amino acids. The V end was cut by 4 bases, the J end by 9 bases, with 16 bases between. This CDR3 reads CASSSLRQTGEQFF. CDR3 DNA sequence: TGTGCCAGCAGCTCCCTTCGGCAAACGGGTGAGCAGTTCTTC.

The chain is built from TRBV20-1 and TRBJ2-2; 7 nucleotides line up with TRBD1. V lost 0 bases and J lost 3; bases outside the gene matches: 7. CDR1 is DFQATT, CDR2 SNEGSKA, per germline (reference sequence). The CDR3 spans 16 residues. The CDR3 DNA reads TGCAGTGCTAGAGACACCCGACAGGGTGACACCGGGGAGCTGTTTTTT. It yields the protein CSARDTRQGDTGELFF.

The V and J genes are TRBV9 and TRBJ2-3; TRBD1 agrees at 8 bases. CDR1 SGDLS and CDR2 YYNGEE come from the germline V gene. J was trimmed by 4 bases and V by 4 bases; bases with no gene match: 5. The CDR3 covers 14 residues. The CDR3 DNA reads as TGTGCCAGCAGCTCTAGGACAGGGTCAGATACGCAGTATTTT. This gives the protein CASSSRTGSDTQYF.

This clonotype has more than one count but fewer than ten. The chain is built from TRBV12-3 or TRBV12-4 and TRBJ2-6; D tentatively fits TRBD1 or TRBD2 (7 bases each). The V and J ends lost 2 bases and 0 bases respectively, with 14 bases between them. This CDR3 spans 18 amino acids. The CDR3 DNA reads TGTGCCAGCAGTTTATCCAGGGGGGGCGACTCTGGGGCCAACGTCCTGACTTTC. It encodes CASSLSRGGDSGANVLTF.

The chain has TRBV4-3 and TRBJ1-6; 9 bases are a match to TRBD1. V dropped 2 bases and J dropped 5; count of bases not matched to a gene: 1. This CDR3 spans 15 amino acids. Germline V lookup: CDR1 LGHNA, CDR2 YSLEER. This CDR3 reads CASSQNRGHNSPLHF. The DNA of the CDR3 is TGCGCCAGCAGCCAAAACAGGGGGCATAATTCACCCCTCCACTTT.